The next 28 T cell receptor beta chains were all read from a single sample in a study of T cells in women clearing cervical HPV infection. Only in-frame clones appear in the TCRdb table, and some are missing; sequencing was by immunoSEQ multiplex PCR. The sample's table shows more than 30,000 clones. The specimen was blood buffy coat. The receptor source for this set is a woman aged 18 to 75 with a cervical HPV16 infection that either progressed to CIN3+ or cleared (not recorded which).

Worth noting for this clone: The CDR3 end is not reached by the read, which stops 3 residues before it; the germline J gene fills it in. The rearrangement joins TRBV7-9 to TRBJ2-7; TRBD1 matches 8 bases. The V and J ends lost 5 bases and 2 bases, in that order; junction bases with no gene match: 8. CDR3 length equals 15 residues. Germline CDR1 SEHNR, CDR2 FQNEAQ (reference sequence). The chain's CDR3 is CASSREQGGPYEQYF. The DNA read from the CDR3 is TGTGCCAGCAGCCGGGAACAGGGGGGACCCTACGAG.

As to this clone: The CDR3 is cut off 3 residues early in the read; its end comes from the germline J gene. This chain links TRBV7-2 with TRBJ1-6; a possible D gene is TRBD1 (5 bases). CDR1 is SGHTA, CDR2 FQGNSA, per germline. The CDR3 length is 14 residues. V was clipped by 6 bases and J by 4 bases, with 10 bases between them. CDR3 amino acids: CASRWDSYNSPLHF. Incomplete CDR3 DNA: TGTGCCAGCAGGTGGGACTCTTATAATTCACCC.

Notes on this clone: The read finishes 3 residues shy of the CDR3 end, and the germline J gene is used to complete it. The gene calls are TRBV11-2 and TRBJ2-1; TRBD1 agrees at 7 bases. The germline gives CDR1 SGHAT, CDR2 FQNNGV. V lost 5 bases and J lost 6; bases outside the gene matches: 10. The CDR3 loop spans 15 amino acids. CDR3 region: CASSQNRGSANEQFF. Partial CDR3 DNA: TGTGCCAGCAGCCAAAACAGGGGTAGTGCCAATGAG.

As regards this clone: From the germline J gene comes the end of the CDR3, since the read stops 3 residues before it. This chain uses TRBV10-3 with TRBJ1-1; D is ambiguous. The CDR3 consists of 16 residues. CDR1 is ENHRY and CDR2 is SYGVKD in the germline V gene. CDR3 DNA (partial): TGTGCCATCAGTGGGCCGACTGATACCAACCGCCACGAA. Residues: CAISGPTDTNRHE. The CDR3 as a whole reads CAISGPTDTNRHEAFF.

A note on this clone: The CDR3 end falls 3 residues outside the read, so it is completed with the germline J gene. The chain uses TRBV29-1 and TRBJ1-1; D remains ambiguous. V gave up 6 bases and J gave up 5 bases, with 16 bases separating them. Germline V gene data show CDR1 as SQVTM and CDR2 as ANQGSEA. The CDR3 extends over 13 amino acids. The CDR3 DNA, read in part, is TGCAGCGTGGCCGCCGAGCGGGGAACTGAA. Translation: CSVAAERGTE. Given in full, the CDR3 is CSVAAERGTEAFF.

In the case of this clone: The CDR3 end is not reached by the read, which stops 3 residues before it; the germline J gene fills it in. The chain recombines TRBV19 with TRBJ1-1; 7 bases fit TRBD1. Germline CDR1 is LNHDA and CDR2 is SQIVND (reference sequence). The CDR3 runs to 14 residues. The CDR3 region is CASSIAPTGLDAFF. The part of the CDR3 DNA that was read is TGTGCCAGTAGTATAGCCCCGACAGGGCTGGAC.

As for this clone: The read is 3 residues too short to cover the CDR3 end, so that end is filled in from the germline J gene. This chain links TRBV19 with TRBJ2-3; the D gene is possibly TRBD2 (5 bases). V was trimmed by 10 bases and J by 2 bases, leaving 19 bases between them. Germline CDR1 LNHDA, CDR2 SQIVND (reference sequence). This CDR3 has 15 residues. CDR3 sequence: CATMPGLPTTDTQYF. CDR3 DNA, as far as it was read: TGTGCCACCATGCCAGGACTCCCTACCACAGATACG.

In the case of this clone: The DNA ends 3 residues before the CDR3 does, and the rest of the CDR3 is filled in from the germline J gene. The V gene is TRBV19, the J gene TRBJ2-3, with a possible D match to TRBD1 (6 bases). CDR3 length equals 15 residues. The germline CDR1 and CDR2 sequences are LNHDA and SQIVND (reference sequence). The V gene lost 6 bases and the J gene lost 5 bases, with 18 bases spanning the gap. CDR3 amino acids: CASRQVGATIDTQYF. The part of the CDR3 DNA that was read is TGTGCCAGTAGACAGGTGGGGGCGACGATAGATACG.

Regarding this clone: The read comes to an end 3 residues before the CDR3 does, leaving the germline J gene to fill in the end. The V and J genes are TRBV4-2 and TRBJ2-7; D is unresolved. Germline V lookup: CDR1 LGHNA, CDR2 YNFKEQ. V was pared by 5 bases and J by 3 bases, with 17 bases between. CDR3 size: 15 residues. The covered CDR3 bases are TGTGCCAGCAGCTCCCAACGAGGTTTAAGCTACGAG. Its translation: CASSSQRGLSYE. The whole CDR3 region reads CASSSQRGLSYEQYF.

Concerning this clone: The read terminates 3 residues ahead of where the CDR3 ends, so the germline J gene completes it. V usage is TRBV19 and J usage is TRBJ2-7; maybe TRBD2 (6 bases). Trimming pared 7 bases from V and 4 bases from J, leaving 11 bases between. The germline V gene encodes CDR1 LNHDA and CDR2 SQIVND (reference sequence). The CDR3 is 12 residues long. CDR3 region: CASKGAGYEQYF. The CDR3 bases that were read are TGTGCCAGTAAAGGGGCGGGGTACGAG.

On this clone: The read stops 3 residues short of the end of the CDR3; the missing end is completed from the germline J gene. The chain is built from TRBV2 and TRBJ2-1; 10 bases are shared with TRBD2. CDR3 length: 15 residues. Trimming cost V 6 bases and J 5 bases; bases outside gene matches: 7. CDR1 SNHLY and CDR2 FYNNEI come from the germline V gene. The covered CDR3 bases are TGTGCCAGCAGGGAGCGGGGGGGAGCTGACAATGAG. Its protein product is CASRERGGADNE. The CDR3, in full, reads CASRERGGADNEQFF.

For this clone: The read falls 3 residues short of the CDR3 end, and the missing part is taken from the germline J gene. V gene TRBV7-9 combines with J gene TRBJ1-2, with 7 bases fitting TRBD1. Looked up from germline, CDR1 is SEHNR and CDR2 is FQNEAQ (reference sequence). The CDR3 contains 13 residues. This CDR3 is CASSSGQDYDYTF. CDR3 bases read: TGTGCCAGCAGCTCAGGACAGGACTACGAC. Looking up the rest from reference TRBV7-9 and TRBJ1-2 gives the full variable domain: DTGVSQNPRHKITKRGQNVTFRCDPISEHNRLYWYRQTLGQGPEFLTYFQNEAQLEKSRLLSDRFSAERPKGSFSTLEIQRTEQGDSAMYLCASSSGQDYDYTFGSGTRLTVV.

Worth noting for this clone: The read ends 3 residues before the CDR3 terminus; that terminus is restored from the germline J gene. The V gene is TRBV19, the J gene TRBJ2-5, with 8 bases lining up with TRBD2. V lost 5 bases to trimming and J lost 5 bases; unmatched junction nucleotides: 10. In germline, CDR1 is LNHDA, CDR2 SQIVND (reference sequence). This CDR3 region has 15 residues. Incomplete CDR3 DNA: TGTGCCAGTAGTCTCGGCGGGGGGCCGAGGGAGACC. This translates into CASSLGGGPRET. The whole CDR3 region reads CASSLGGGPRETQYF.

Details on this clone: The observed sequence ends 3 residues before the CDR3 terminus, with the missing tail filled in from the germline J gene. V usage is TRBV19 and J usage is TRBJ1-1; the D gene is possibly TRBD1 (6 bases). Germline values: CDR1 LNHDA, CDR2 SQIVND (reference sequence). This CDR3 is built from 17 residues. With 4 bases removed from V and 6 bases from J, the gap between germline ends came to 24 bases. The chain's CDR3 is CASSTTWTRGGKPEAFF. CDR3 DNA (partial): TGTGCCAGTAGTACCACGTGGACCAGGGGCGGTAAACCTGAA. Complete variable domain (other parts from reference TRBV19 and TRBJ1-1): DGGITQSPKYLFRKEGQNVTLSCEQNLNHDAMYWYRQDPGQGLRLIYYSQIVNDFQKGDIAEGYSVSREKKESFPLTVTSAQKNPTAFYLCASSTTWTRGGKPEAFFGQGTRLTVV.

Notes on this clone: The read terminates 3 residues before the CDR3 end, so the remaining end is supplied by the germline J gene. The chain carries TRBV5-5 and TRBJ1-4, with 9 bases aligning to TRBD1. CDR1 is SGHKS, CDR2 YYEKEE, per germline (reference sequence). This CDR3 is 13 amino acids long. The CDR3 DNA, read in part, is TGTGCCAGCAGCGTAGGGACAGGGAGTAAA. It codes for CASSVGTGSK. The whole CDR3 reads CASSVGTGSKLFF.

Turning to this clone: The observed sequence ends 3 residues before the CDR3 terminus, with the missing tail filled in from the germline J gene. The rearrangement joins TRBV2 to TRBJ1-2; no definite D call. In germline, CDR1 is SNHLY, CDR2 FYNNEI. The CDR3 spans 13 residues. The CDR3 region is CASSLTSSYDYTF. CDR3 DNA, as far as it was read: TGTGCCAGCAGCCTCACTAGTAGCTACGAC.

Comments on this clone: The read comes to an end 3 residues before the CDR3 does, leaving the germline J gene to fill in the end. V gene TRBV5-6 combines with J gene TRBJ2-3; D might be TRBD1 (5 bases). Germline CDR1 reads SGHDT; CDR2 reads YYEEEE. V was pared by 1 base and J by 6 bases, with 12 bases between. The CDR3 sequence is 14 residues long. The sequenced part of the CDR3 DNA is TGTGCCAGCAGCTTGAGCACAGGTGCCGATACG. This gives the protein CASSLSTGADT. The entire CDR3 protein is CASSLSTGADTQYF.

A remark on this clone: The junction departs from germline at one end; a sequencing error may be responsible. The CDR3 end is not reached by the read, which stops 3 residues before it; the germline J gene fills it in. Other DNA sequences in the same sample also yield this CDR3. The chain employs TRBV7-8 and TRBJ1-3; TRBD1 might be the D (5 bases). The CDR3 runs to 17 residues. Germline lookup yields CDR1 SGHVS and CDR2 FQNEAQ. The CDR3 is CASSLAFSGISGNTIYF. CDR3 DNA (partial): TGTGCCAGCAGCTTAGCGTTCTCAGGGATCTCTGGAAACACG.

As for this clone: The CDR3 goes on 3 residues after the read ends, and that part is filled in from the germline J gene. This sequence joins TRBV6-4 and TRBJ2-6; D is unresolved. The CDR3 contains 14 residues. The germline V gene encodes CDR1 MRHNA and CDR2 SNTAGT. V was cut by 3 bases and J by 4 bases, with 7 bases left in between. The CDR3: CASSEIQGANVLTF. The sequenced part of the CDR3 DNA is TGTGCCAGCAGTGAAATACAGGGGGCCAACGTC.

The CDR3 sequence: CASSAGTGALNTEAFF. The sequenced part of the CDR3 DNA is TGTGCCAGCTCGGCTGGGACAGGGGCCTTGAACACTGAA. The V and J genes are TRBV18 and TRBJ1-1, with 10 bases fitting TRBD1. Coverage ceases 3 residues before the CDR3 finishes, and the germline J gene fills in the end. The CDR3 sequence is 16 residues long. Germline V gene data show CDR1 as KGHSH and CDR2 as LQKENI. The junction had 7 bases not matched to a gene; V was cut back by 6 bases and J by 0 bases.

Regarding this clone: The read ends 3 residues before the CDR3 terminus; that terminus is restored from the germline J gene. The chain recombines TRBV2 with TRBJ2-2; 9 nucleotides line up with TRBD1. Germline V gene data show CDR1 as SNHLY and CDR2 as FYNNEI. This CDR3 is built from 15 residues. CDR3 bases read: TGTGCCAGCAGGGACCGGGACAGGGTTAATTCACCG. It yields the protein CASRDRDRVNSP. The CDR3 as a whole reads CASRDRDRVNSPLFF.

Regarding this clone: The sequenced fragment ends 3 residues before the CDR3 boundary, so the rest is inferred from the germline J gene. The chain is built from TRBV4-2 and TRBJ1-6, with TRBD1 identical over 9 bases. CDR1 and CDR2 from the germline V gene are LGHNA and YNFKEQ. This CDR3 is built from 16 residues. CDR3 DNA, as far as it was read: TGTGCCAGCAGCCAAGAACCTACAGGGGGCGATACCCCC. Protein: CASSQEPTGGDTP. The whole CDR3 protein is CASSQEPTGGDTPLHF.

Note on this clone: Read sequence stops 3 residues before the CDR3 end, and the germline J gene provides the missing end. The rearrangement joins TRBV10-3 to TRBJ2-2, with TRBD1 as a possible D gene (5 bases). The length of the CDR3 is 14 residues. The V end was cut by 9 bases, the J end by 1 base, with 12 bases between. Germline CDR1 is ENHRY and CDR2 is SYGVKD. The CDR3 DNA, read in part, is TGTGCCATTTATTCAGGGCAGAACACCGGGGAG. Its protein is CAIYSGQNTGE. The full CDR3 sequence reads CAIYSGQNTGELFF.

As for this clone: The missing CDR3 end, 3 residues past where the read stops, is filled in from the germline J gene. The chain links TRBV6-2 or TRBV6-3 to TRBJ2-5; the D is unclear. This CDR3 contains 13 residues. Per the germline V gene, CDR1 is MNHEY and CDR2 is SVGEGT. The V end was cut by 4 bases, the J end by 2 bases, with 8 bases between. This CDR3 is CASSLKQQETQYF. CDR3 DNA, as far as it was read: TGTGCCAGCAGTTTGAAACAGCAAGAGACC.

CDR3 loop: CASSFGGGNEQFF. The CDR3 DNA, read in part, is TGCGCCAGCAGCTTTGGGGGCGGTAATGAG. V is TRBV5-1 and J is TRBJ2-1; tentative D call: TRBD1 (6 bases). The read ends 3 residues shy of where the CDR3 ends; the end is completed using the germline J gene. The CDR3 has 13 residues. Trimming stripped 2 bases from V and 7 bases from J, with 10 bases between. Per the germline V gene, CDR1 is SGHRS and CDR2 is YFSETQ.

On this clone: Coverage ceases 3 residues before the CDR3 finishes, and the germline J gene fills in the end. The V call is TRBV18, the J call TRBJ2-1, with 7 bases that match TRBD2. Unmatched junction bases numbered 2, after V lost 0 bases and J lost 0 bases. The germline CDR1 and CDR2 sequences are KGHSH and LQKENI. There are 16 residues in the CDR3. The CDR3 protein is CASSPPLAASYNEQFF. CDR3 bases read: TGTGCCAGCTCACCACCGCTAGCGGCCTCCTACAATGAG.

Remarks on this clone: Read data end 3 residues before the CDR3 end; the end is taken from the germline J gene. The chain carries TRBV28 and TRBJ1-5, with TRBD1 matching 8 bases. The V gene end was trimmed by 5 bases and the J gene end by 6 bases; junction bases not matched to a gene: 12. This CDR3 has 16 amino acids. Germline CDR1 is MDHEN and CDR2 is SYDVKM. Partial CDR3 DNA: TGTGCCAGCAGTCTGCCCTTTACAGGGGGAAGTCAGCCC. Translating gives CASSLPFTGGSQP. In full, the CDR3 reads CASSLPFTGGSQPQHF.

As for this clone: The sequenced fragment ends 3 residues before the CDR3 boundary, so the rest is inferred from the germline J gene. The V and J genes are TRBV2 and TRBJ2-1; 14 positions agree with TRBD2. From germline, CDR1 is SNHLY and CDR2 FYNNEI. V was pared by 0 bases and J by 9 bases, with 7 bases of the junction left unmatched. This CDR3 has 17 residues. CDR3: CASSEAGGLAGGTEQFF. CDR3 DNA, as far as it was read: TGTGCCAGCAGTGAAGCGGGAGGACTAGCGGGGGGCACTGAG. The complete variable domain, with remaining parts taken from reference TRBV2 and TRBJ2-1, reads EPEVTQTPSHQVTQMGQEVILRCVPISNHLYFYWYRQILGQKVEFLVSFYNNEISEKSEIFDDQFSVERPDGSNFTLKIRSTKLEDSAMYFCASSEAGGLAGGTEQFFGPGTRLTVL.